The clone carrying this T cell receptor (beta chain) turned up a few times. MiXCR was run by TCRdb on the RT-PCR reads, yielding one entry per CDR3 protein. The sample lists about 680,000 distinct CDR3 sequences, 13% to 15% occurring once. The CDR3 contains 12 residues. V was clipped by 8 bases and J by 3 bases; unmatched bases: 2. CDR1 and CDR2 (germline): MDHEN, SYDVKM. This chain uses TRBV28 with TRBJ1-1; the match to TRBD1 covers 8 bases. The sample taken for sequencing was memory CD4+ T cells from blood. The sequence came from a female donor in good health, serving as a healthy control. CDR3 nucleotide sequence: TGTGCCAGCCAGGGGGCGGACACTGAAGCTTTCTTT. Translated: CASQGADTEAFF.